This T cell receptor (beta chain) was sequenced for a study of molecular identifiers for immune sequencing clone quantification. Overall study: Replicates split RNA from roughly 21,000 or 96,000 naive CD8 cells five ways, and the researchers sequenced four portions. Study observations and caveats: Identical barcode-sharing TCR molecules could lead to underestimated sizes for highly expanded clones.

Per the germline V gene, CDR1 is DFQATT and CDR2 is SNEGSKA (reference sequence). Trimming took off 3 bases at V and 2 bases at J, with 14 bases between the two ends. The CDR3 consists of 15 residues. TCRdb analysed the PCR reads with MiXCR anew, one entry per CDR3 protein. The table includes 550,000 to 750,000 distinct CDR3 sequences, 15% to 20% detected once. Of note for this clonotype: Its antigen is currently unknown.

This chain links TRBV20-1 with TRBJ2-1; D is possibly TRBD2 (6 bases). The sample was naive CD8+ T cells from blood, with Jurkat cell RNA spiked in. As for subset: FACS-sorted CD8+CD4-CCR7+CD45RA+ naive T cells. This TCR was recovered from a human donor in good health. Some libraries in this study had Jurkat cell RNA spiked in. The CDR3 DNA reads TGCAGTGCTAGGGAACTAGCTGCAACCTACAATGAGCAGTTCTTC. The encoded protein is CSARELAATYNEQFF.